This T cell receptor beta chain was found in a study of CD8+ T cells in alopecia areata. Background on the study: In an open-label trial, patients got 5 to 10 mg tofacitinib twice daily. Study findings and constraints: With patients, TCR sharing proved less clear than in mice, a difference possibly related to HLA. Scalp specimens additionally yield sequences from normal skin's resident alphabeta T cells.

Patients with alopecia areata provided lesional scalp punch biopsies as well as peripheral blood. Worth noting for this clone: Its antigen remains unknown.

The V gene end was trimmed by 5 bases and the J gene end by 0 bases; junction bases not matched to a gene: 11. The CDR3 spans 17 residues. In germline, CDR1 is MNHEY, CDR2 SMNVEV (reference sequence). Reverse transcription of extracted RNA yielded cDNA, which provided the sequencing template. Clones were read by immunoSEQ multiplex PCR, and TCRdb kept only the in-frame ones, dropping some. The sample lists about 8,900 clones, over 50% occurring once. The sequence derives from a human donor with alopecia areata. J is TRBJ2-3 and V is TRBV27; 7 bases are shared with TRBD2. The sample comprised skin. CDR3 nucleotide sequence: TGTGCCAGCAGTCGGGGCACGCGGGGGTCTAGCACAGATACGCAGTATTTT. It codes for CASSRGTRGSSTDTQYF.